The 5 T cell receptor beta chains listed next were all sequenced from one sample in a study of blood T cell repertoires in COVID-19. TCRdb's table, derived via immunoSEQ multiplex PCR, lists solely in-frame clones and lacks some. The sample shows some 75,000 clones, 75% to 95% of them seen only once. The sequenced material came from peripheral blood. The receptor set was obtained from a human donor in a cohort sampled during active COVID-19.

This chain joins TRBV7-8 and TRBJ2-7; D is possibly TRBD1 (6 bases). CDR3 length: 15 amino acids. V was trimmed by 5 bases and J by 2 bases, leaving 16 bases between them. Germline assignment: CDR1 SGHVS and CDR2 FQNEAQ. CDR3 sequence: CASSPRRGIAYEQYF. The CDR3 DNA reads as TGTGCCAGCAGCCCTCGCAGGGGCATAGCCTACGAGCAGTACTTC.

V usage is TRBV3-1 (or the pseudogene TRBV3-2) and J usage is TRBJ1-2; possible D gene TRBD1, 5 bases. This CDR3 comprises 15 residues. V lost 0 bases, J lost 8 bases, and 16 bases lay in between. The germline gives CDR1 LGHDT, CDR2 YNNKEL (reference sequence). CDR3 sequence reads: CASSQEGGRVNGYTF. The CDR3 nucleotides are TGTGCCAGCAGCCAAGAAGGTGGCAGGGTCAACGGCTACACCTTC.

The chain carries TRBV15 and TRBJ1-5; 8 bases match TRBD1. The CDR3 extends over 16 amino acids. V shed 4 bases, J shed 7 bases, and the junction held 12 bases outside the gene matches. Germline values: CDR1 LNHNV, CDR2 YYDKDF (reference sequence). The CDR3 sequence: CATSNGGDRFGQPQHF. CDR3 bases: TGTGCCACCAGCAATGGGGGGGACAGGTTCGGCCAGCCCCAGCATTTT.

J is TRBJ2-5 and V is TRBV7-9, with D unclear. The CDR3 is 11 amino acids. The germline gives CDR1 SEHNR, CDR2 FQNEAQ (reference sequence). V was cut by 6 bases and J by 5 bases, with 7 bases left in between. Here the CDR3 DNA reads TGTGCCAGCAGATCCGAGGAGACCCAGTACTTC. Translated, it gives CASRSEETQYF.

The chain couples TRBV5-6 to TRBJ1-1; weak D call: TRBD1 (6 bases). The CDR3 has 14 amino acids. V dropped 2 bases and J dropped 6 bases, with 14 bases sitting between them. Germline CDR1 is SGHDT and CDR2 is YYEEEE. As DNA, the CDR3 is TGTGCCAGCAGCTTCTTACAGGGAGGGTCTGAAGCTTTCTTT. It yields the protein CASSFLQGGSEAFF.